These T cell receptor beta chains were read from a single sample in a study of beta chain features in type 1 diabetes. The table came from immunoSEQ multiplex PCR; TCRdb's copy has only in-frame clones and leaves some out. Among 300,000 to 450,000 clones listed, around 13% were seen once. The sequencing sample was made of naive CD4+ T cells from blood. These receptors were taken from a man aged 18 to 29 in good health. CDR3s include the opening cysteine and the closing phenylalanine or tryptophan. D genes are given only for firm matches. For some rows the clone size is stated as once, few or many, or as a class when expanded; others skip it.

d_call: .
clone_size: few
j_call: TRBJ1-3
v_call: TRBV18
cdr3_nt: TGTGCCAGCTCCGAGGACTCTGGAAACACCATATATTTT
cdr3_aa: CASSEDSGNTIYF

d_call: .
clone_size: .
j_call: TRBJ1-5
v_call: TRBV5-6
cdr3_nt: TGTGCCAGCAGCTTGGGCGGGTTCGGTATGCGGCCCCAGCATTTT
cdr3_aa: CASSLGGFGMRPQHF

d_call: TRBD2
clone_size: few
j_call: TRBJ2-2
v_call: TRBV9
cdr3_nt: TGTGCCAGCAGCGTAGAGGCGGGAGTGGGTACCGGGGAGCTGTTTTTT
cdr3_aa: CASSVEAGVGTGELFF

d_call: .
clone_size: few
j_call: TRBJ2-1
v_call: TRBV30
cdr3_nt: TGTGCCTGGAGTGTTCAAAGAACAAATGAGCAGTTCTTC
cdr3_aa: CAWSVQRTNEQFF

d_call: .
clone_size: .
j_call: TRBJ1-2
v_call: TRBV5-1
cdr3_nt: TGCGCCAGCAGCTGGAGGGATGTTAACTATGGCTACACCTTC
cdr3_aa: CASSWRDVNYGYTF

d_call: TRBD1
clone_size: few
j_call: TRBJ2-7
v_call: TRBV9
cdr3_nt: TGTGCCAGCAGCGCCAGGACAGGGGGCTTTTACGAGCAGTACTTC
cdr3_aa: CASSARTGGFYEQYF

d_call: .
clone_size: .
j_call: TRBJ2-5
v_call: TRBV7-9
cdr3_nt: TGTGCCAGCAGCTTGCACTCGACTGCGATTGGGGAGACCCAGTACTTC
cdr3_aa: CASSLHSTAIGETQYF

d_call: .
clone_size: many
j_call: TRBJ2-2
v_call: TRBV28
cdr3_nt: TGTGCCAGTTCAGGGTCCGACACCGGGGAGCTGTTTTTT
cdr3_aa: CASSGSDTGELFF

d_call: TRBD2
clone_size: .
j_call: TRBJ2-3
v_call: TRBV27
cdr3_nt: TGTGCCAGCAGTTTCGGGAGACTAGCGGGAAAAGAGACCGGTACGCAGTATTTT
cdr3_aa: CASSFGRLAGKETGTQYF

d_call: .
clone_size: many
j_call: TRBJ2-5
v_call: TRBV10-3
cdr3_nt: TGTGCCATCAGTGAGAGCGGCAGCCAAGAGACCCAGTACTTC
cdr3_aa: CAISESGSQETQYF

d_call: .
clone_size: .
j_call: TRBJ2-7
v_call: TRBV29-1
cdr3_nt: TGCAGCGTTCTTGCGGCGGGACGTACCTACGAGCAGTACTTC
cdr3_aa: CSVLAAGRTYEQYF

d_call: TRBD1
clone_size: few
j_call: TRBJ2-1
v_call: TRBV9
cdr3_nt: TGTGCCAGCAGCATAATCTCAGGGGGCACCTACAATGAGCAGTTCTTC
cdr3_aa: CASSIISGGTYNEQFF

d_call: TRBD2
clone_size: few
j_call: TRBJ2-1
v_call: TRBV5-1
cdr3_nt: TGCGCCAGCAGCTTGGGACTAGCGGGAGGCTACAATGAGCAGTTCTTC
cdr3_aa: CASSLGLAGGYNEQFF

d_call: TRBD2
clone_size: few
j_call: TRBJ2-2
v_call: TRBV5-4
cdr3_nt: TGTGCCAGCAGCCCGACTAGCGAGCTTATCACCGGGGAGCTGTTTTTT
cdr3_aa: CASSPTSELITGELFF

d_call: .
clone_size: few
j_call: TRBJ2-2
v_call: TRBV5-1
cdr3_nt: TGCGCCAGCAGCTTTAACAGGCTGAACACCGGGGAGCTGTTTTTT
cdr3_aa: CASSFNRLNTGELFF

d_call: .
clone_size: .
j_call: TRBJ2-7
v_call: TRBV4-3
cdr3_nt: TGCGCCAGCAGCCCGTCCCGGGACTTGAACGAGCAGTACTTC
cdr3_aa: CASSPSRDLNEQYF

d_call: TRBD2
clone_size: .
j_call: TRBJ2-3
v_call: TRBV30
cdr3_nt: TGTGCCTGGAGGGGACTAGCGGACACAGATACGCAGTATTTT
cdr3_aa: CAWRGLADTDTQYF

d_call: TRBD1
clone_size: few
j_call: TRBJ1-1
v_call: TRBV11-1
cdr3_nt: TGTGCCAGCAGCTCACGGACAGGGAGCACTGAAGCTTTCTTT
cdr3_aa: CASSSRTGSTEAFF

d_call: TRBD1
clone_size: few
j_call: TRBJ1-2
v_call: TRBV14
cdr3_nt: TGTGCCAGCAGCCAATGGACAGGGATCGAGGGCTACACCTTC
cdr3_aa: CASSQWTGIEGYTF

d_call: TRBD1
clone_size: few
j_call: TRBJ2-5
v_call: TRBV7-2
cdr3_nt: TGTGCCAGCAGCTTAGGGGGGACAGGACGGGAGACCCAGTACTTC
cdr3_aa: CASSLGGTGRETQYF

d_call: TRBD1
clone_size: few
j_call: TRBJ2-3
v_call: TRBV5-1
cdr3_nt: TGCGCCAGCAGTTCATTCGGACAGGGGGCAGCAGATACGCAGTATTTT
cdr3_aa: CASSSFGQGAADTQYF

d_call: TRBD2
clone_size: .
j_call: TRBJ2-1
v_call: TRBV2
cdr3_nt: TGTGCCAGCAGCCCCGCCGGACTAGCGGGAGGTCGTGAGCAGTTCTTC
cdr3_aa: CASSPAGLAGGREQFF

d_call: .
clone_size: .
j_call: TRBJ2-2
v_call: TRBV27
cdr3_nt: TGTGCCAGCAGTTTAACGGGAGCCTCGAGCACCGGGGAGCTGTTTTTT
cdr3_aa: CASSLTGASSTGELFF

d_call: .
clone_size: few
j_call: TRBJ2-3
v_call: TRBV4-3
cdr3_nt: TGCGCCAGCAGCCAAGATCCAGTAACAGATACGCAGTATTTT
cdr3_aa: CASSQDPVTDTQYF

d_call: .
clone_size: .
j_call: TRBJ1-2
v_call: TRBV6-5
cdr3_nt: TGTGCCAGCAGACCCGACAGGCGCTATGGCTACACCTTC
cdr3_aa: CASRPDRRYGYTF

d_call: TRBD2
clone_size: .
j_call: TRBJ2-7
v_call: TRBV15
cdr3_nt: TGTGCCACCATACTTCCCGGGACTAGCGGGAGTCAGGACGAGCAGTACTTC
cdr3_aa: CATILPGTSGSQDEQYF

d_call: .
clone_size: few
j_call: TRBJ2-7
v_call: TRBV28
cdr3_nt: TGTGCCAGCAGTTCGGTTGTGGACGAGCAGTACTTC
cdr3_aa: CASSSVVDEQYF

d_call: .
clone_size: few
j_call: TRBJ2-2
v_call: TRBV7-2
cdr3_nt: TGTGCCAGCAGCTTAGCGGGAGCCAGCACCGGGGAGCTGTTTTTT
cdr3_aa: CASSLAGASTGELFF

d_call: TRBD1
clone_size: few
j_call: TRBJ2-5
v_call: TRBV28
cdr3_nt: TGTGCCAGCAGTCCCCACAGGGGACAAAATCAAGAGACCCAGTACTTC
cdr3_aa: CASSPHRGQNQETQYF

d_call: TRBD1
clone_size: .
j_call: TRBJ2-3
v_call: TRBV25-1
cdr3_nt: TGTGCCAGCAGTATACAGGGGGCCGATACGCAGTATTTT
cdr3_aa: CASSIQGADTQYF

d_call: .
clone_size: .
j_call: TRBJ1-5
v_call: TRBV4-3
cdr3_nt: TGCGCCAGCAGCCAAGCACACGATCAGCCCCAGCATTTT
cdr3_aa: CASSQAHDQPQHF

d_call: TRBD2
clone_size: .
j_call: TRBJ2-3
v_call: TRBV7-2
cdr3_nt: TGTGCCAGCAGCCTCTGGGAGACGGGGGGGCGAAACACAGATACGCAGTATTTT
cdr3_aa: CASSLWETGGRNTDTQYF

d_call: .
clone_size: .
j_call: TRBJ1-5
v_call: TRBV5-1
cdr3_nt: TGCGCCAGCAGCGGTACAGGTGGGGGCAATCAGCCCCAGCATTTT
cdr3_aa: CASSGTGGGNQPQHF

d_call: .
clone_size: few
j_call: TRBJ1-2
v_call: TRBV7-2
cdr3_nt: TGTGCCAGCAGGGACGCAGGGCCCACCTACACCTTC
cdr3_aa: CASRDAGPTYTF

d_call: .
clone_size: few
j_call: TRBJ2-5
v_call: TRBV28
cdr3_nt: TGTGCCAGCAGTCAGGGACACACAAAAGAGACCCAGTACTTC
cdr3_aa: CASSQGHTKETQYF

d_call: .
clone_size: .
j_call: TRBJ2-7
v_call: TRBV10-3
cdr3_nt: TGTGCCATCGGAGGATCGTACGAGCAGTACTTC
cdr3_aa: CAIGGSYEQYF

d_call: TRBD1
clone_size: .
j_call: TRBJ1-2
v_call: TRBV7-2
cdr3_nt: TGTGCCAGCAGCTCCAACAGGGGGGATGGCTACACCTTC
cdr3_aa: CASSSNRGDGYTF

d_call: .
clone_size: .
j_call: TRBJ2-7
v_call: TRBV6-5
cdr3_nt: TGTGCCAGCAGTTACCTTTCCAGGCCTTTTTCTGGCGAGCAGTACTTC
cdr3_aa: CASSYLSRPFSGEQYF

d_call: .
clone_size: .
j_call: TRBJ2-1
v_call: TRBV30
cdr3_nt: TGTGCCTGGGCACTGACTATCGAGCAGTTCTTC
cdr3_aa: CAWALTIEQFF

d_call: TRBD1
clone_size: .
j_call: TRBJ1-1
v_call: TRBV18
cdr3_nt: TGTGCCAGCTCACCACCGCCACCGGCCTTTTCTTGGACAGGGTTGGGCACTGAAGCTTTCTTT
cdr3_aa: CASSPPPPAFSWTGLGTEAFF

d_call: .
clone_size: few
j_call: TRBJ1-2
v_call: TRBV7-9
cdr3_nt: TGTGCCAGCAGCATAACAAGTCCCTATGGCTACACCTTC
cdr3_aa: CASSITSPYGYTF

d_call: .
clone_size: .
j_call: TRBJ2-1
v_call: TRBV7-3
cdr3_nt: TGTGCCAGCAGCCCGCACAGCCTCTCCTCCTACAATGAGCAGTTCTTC
cdr3_aa: CASSPHSLSSYNEQFF

d_call: TRBD1
clone_size: .
j_call: TRBJ2-7
v_call: TRBV7-2
cdr3_nt: TGTGCCAGCAGCACACGGGACAGGGCCTACGAGCAGTACTTC
cdr3_aa: CASSTRDRAYEQYF